Within the sample, the clone carrying this T cell receptor (beta chain) is large. Antigen unknown. The source of the sample is a study of CD8 T cell repertoires and HIV-1 epitope variants. The data were produced by immunoSEQ multiplex PCR, yet TCRdb's version contains in-frame clones alone and is incomplete. The sample yields some 7,000 clones, about 70% seen once. The sample consisted of cultured CD8+ T cells derived from PBMCs. The receptor's source is a male donor with HIV.

CDR3 residues: CASSDGTATGELFF. CDR3 coding DNA: TGTGCCAGCAGTGACGGGACAGCCACCGGGGAGCTGTTTTTT. V and J are TRBV25-1 and TRBJ2-2, with 7 bases matching TRBD1. The CDR3 is made up of 14 amino acids. Germline V gene data show CDR1 as MGHDK and CDR2 as SYGVNS. J was trimmed by 4 bases and V by 3 bases; bases with no gene match: 2.